This T cell receptor (beta chain) was observed in a study of STAT5B mutations in CD4+ large granular lymphocyte leukemia. For the study at large: Healthy donors showed HLA-associated enrichment of the CDR3 'QG' motif.

Study-wide findings and caveats: 8/27 top patient clones versus 2/35 control clones were TRBV06-family. CD4-sorted patient repertoires seemed more clonal than healthy CD4+ repertoires.

Repertoires were generated with immunoSEQ multiplex PCR, while TCRdb's copy carries only in-frame clones and drops some. The sample includes about 30,000 clones, more than 65% seen only once; the top ten take around 2.1%. As for this clone: Its cognate antigen is unknown.

CDR3 length: 15 amino acids. The junction had 7 bases not matched to a gene; V was cut back by 6 bases and J by 1 base. CDR1 is WSHSY and CDR2 is SAAADI in the germline V gene. The TCR sequence derives from a human donor in good health. The chain couples TRBV10-2 to TRBJ2-3; 7 bases fit TRBD1. The specimen was CD4+ T cells from blood buffy coats. CDR3 nucleotide sequence: TGCGCCAGCAGCTACAGGGGTGGGGGCACAGATACGCAGTATTTT. Its translation: CASSYRGGGTDTQYF.